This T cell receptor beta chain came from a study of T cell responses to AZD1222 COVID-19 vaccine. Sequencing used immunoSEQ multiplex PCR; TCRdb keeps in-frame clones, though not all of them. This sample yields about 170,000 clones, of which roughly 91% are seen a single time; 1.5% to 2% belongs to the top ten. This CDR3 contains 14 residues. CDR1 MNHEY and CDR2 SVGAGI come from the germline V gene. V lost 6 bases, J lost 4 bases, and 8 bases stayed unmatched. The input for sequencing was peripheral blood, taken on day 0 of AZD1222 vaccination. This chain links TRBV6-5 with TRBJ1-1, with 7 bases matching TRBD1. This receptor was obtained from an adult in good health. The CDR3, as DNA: TGTGCCAGCAGATGGACAGGTTCAAGCACTGAAGCTTTCTTT. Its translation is CASRWTGSSTEAFF.